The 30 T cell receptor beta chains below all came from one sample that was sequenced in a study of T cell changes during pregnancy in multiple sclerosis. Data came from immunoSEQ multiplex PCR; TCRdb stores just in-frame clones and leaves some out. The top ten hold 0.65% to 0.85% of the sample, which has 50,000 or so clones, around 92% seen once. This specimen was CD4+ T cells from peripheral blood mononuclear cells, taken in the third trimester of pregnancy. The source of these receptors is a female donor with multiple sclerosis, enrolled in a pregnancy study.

CDR3 sequence (DNA): TGTGCCAGTAGTATTGTACAGAAAGCTTTCTTT. Translated: CASSIVQKAFF. The rearrangement joins TRBV19 to TRBJ1-1; no clear D gene. The CDR3 covers 11 residues. V lost 3 bases and J 9 bases, leaving 8 bases between the germline ends. Germline lookup yields CDR1 LNHDA and CDR2 SQIVND (reference sequence).

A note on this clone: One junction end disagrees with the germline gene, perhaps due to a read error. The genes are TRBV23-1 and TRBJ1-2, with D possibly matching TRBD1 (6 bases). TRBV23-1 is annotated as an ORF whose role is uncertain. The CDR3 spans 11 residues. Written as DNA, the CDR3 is TGCGCCAGCAGCCCAAGGGACACGGCCGTATTC. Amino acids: CASSPRDTAVF.

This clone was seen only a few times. The CDR3 protein is CASSEVAGGQETQYF. Written as DNA, the CDR3 is TGCGCCAGCAGTGAGGTGGCGGGGGGTCAAGAGACCCAGTACTTC. The rearrangement links TRBV10-2 to TRBJ2-5; 8 bases line up with TRBD2. The germline gives CDR1 WSHSY, CDR2 SAAADI. The CDR3 has 15 amino acids. J gave up 2 bases and V 2 bases, and 4 bases lay outside the gene matches.

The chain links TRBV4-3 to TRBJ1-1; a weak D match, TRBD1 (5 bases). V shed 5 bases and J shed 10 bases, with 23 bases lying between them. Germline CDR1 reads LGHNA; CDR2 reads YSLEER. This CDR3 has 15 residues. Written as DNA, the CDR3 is TGCGCCAGCAGCGAAACAGGTGGAGGGGCGCTACGAGCTTTCTTT. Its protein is CASSETGGGALRAFF.

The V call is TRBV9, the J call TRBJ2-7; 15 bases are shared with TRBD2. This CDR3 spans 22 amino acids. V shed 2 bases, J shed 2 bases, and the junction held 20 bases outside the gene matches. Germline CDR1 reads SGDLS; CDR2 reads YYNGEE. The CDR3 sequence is CASSVGVAIHGTSGGLTYEQYF. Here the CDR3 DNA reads TGTGCCAGCAGCGTTGGAGTGGCCATTCATGGGACTAGCGGGGGGCTGACCTACGAGCAGTACTTC.

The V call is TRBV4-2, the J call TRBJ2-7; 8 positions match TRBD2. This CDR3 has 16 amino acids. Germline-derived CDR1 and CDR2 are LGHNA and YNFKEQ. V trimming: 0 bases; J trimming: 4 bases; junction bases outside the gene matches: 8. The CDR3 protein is CASSQDRGGARYEQYF. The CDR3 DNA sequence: TGTGCCAGCAGCCAAGATCGGGGGGGGGCGCGATACGAGCAGTACTTC.

CDR3 in DNA: TGTGCCAGCAGCCCGGGACTAGAACTTTACGAGCAGTACTTC. Translated: CASSPGLELYEQYF. This chain uses TRBV5-6 with TRBJ2-7, with TRBD2 matching 8 bases. The V gene end was trimmed by 4 bases and the J gene end by 4 bases; junction bases not matched to a gene: 7. There are 14 residues in the CDR3. From germline, CDR1 is SGHDT and CDR2 YYEEEE.

The CDR3 bases are TGTGCCAGTAACCGGGACAGGGACTACGAGCAGTACTTC. Translation: CASNRDRDYEQYF. V and J are TRBV7-8 and TRBJ2-7; 9 bases map to TRBD1. With V trimmed by 9 bases and J by 3 bases, 6 bases remained unmatched. The germline gives CDR1 SGHVS, CDR2 FQNEAQ. There are 13 residues in the CDR3.

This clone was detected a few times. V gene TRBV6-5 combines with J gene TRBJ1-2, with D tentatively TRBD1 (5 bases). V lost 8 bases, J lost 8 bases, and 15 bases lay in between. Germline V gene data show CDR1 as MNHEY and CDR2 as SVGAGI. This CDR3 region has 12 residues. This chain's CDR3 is CASSYRGVGYTF. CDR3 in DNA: TGTGCCAGCTCCTATAGGGGTGTCGGCTACACCTTC.

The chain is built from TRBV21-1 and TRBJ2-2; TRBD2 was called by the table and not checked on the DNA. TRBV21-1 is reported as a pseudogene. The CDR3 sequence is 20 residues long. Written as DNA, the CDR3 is TGTGCCAGCTCCAACGAAGGACTAGCGGGGGGAAACGCGAACACCGGGGAGCTGTTTTTT. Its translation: CASSNEGLAGGNANTGELFF.

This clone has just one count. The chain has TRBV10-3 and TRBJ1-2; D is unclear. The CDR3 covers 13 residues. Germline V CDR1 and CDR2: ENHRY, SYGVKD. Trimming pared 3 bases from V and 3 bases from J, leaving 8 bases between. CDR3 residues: CAISEGGYYGYTF. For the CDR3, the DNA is TGTGCCATCAGTGAAGGAGGGTACTATGGCTACACCTTC.

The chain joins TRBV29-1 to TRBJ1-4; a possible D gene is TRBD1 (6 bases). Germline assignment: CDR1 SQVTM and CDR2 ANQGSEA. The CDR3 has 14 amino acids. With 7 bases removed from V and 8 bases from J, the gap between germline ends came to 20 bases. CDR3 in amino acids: CSAGPGGRREKLFF. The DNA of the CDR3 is TGCAGCGCGGGGCCGGGGGGCCGACGGGAAAAACTGTTTTTT.

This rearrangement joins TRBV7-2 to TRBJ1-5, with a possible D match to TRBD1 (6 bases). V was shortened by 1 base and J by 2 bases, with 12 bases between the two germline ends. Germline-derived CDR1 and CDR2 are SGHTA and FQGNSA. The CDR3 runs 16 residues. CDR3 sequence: CASSLESPGGNQPQHF. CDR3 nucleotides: TGTGCCAGCAGCTTAGAATCGCCAGGGGGCAATCAGCCCCAGCATTTT.

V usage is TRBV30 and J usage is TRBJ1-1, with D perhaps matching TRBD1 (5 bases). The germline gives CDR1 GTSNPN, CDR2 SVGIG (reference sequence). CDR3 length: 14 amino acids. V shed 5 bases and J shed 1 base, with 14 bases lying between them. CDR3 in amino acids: CAWGRGKGNTEAFF. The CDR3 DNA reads TGTGCCTGGGGGCGGGGGAAAGGGAACACTGAAGCTTTCTTT. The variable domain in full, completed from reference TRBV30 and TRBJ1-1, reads SQTIHQWPATLVQPVGSPLSLECTVEGTSNPNLYWYRQAAGRGLQLLFYSVGIGQISSEVPQNLSASRPQDRQFILSSKKLLLSDSGFYLCAWGRGKGNTEAFFGQGTRLTVV.

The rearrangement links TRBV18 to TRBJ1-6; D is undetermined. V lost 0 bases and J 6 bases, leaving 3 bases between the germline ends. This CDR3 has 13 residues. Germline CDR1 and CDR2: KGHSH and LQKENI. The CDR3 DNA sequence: TGTGCCAGCTCACCACCGGCTAATTCACCCCTCCACTTT. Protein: CASSPPANSPLHF.

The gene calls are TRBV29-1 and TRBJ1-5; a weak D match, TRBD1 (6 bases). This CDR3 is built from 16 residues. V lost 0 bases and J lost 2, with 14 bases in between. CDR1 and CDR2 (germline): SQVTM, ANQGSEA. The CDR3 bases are TGCAGCGTTGAAGAGGGGGGGGACACAGGCAATCAGCCCCAGCATTTT. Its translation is CSVEEGGDTGNQPQHF.

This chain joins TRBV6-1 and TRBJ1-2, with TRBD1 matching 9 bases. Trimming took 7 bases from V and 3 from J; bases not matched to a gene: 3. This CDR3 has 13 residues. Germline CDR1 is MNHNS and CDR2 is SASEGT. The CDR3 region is CASKGQGHYGYTF. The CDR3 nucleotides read TGTGCCAGCAAAGGACAGGGGCACTATGGCTACACCTTC.

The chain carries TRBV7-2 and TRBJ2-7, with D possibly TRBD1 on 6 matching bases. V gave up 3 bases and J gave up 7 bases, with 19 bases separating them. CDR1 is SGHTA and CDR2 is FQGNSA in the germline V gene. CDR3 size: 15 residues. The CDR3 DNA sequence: TGTGCCAGCAGCTTTGGGGGCAGGAGAACCGATGAGCAGTACTTC. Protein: CASSFGGRRTDEQYF.

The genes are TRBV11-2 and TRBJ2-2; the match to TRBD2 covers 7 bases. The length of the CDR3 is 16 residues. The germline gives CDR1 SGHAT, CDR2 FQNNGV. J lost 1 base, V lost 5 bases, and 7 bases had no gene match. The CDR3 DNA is TGTGCCAGCAGCAGGCGGCAGCGGGGGAACACCGGGGAGCTGTTTTTT. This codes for CASSRRQRGNTGELFF.

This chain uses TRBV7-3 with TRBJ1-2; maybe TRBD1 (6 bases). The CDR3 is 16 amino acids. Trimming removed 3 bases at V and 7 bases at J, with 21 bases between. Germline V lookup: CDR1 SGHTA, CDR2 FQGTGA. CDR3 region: CASSLIGRGNAAGYTF. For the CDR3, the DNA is TGTGCCAGCAGCTTGATCGGTAGGGGGAACGCTGCTGGCTACACCTTC. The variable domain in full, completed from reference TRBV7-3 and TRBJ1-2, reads GAGVSQTPSNKVTEKGKYVELRCDPISGHTALYWYRQSLGQGPEFLIYFQGTGAADDSGLPNDRFFAVRPEGSVSTLKIQRTERGDSAVYLCASSLIGRGNAAGYTFGSGTRLTVV.

The CDR3 reads CASSLRQGLYEQYF. The CDR3 nucleotides read TGTGCCAGCAGCTTGAGACAGGGGTTGTACGAGCAGTACTTC. The chain joins TRBV7-6 to TRBJ2-7, with TRBD1 identical over 8 bases. CDR1 is SGHVS and CDR2 is FNYEAQ in the germline V gene. The CDR3 has 14 amino acids. The V gene end was trimmed by 3 bases and the J gene end by 4 bases; junction bases not matched to a gene: 5.

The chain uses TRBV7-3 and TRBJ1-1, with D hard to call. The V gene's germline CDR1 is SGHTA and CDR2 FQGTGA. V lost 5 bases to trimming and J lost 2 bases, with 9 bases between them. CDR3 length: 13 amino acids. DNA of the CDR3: TGTGCCAGCAGCATTACAGTAAACACTGAAGCTTTCTTT. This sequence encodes CASSITVNTEAFF.

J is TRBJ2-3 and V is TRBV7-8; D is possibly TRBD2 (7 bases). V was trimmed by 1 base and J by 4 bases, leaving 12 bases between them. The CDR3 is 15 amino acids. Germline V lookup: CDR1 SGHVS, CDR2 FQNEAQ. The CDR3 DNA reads TGTGCCAGCAGCTTAGATGGGGGGGCCTCAGATACGCAGTATTTT. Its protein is CASSLDGGASDTQYF.

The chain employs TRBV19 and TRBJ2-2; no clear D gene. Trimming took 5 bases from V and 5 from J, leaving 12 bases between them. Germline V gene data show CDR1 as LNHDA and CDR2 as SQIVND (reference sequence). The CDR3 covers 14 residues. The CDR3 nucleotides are TGTGCCAGTAGTCTCGGATGGGCGACCGGGGAGCTGTTTTTT. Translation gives CASSLGWATGELFF.

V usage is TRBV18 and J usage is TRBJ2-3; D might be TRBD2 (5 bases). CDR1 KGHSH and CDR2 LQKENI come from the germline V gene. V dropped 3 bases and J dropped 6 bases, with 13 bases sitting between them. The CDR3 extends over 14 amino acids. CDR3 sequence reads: CASSPRLAPDTQYF. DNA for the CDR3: TGTGCCAGCTCACCGCGGCTAGCTCCCGATACGCAGTATTTT.

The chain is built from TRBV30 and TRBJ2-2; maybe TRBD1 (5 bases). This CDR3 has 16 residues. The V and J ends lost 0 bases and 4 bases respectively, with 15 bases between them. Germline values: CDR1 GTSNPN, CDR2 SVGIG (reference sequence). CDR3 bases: TGTGCCTGGAGTGTACAATGGGGCCTGGGCACCGGGGAGCTGTTTTTT. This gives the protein CAWSVQWGLGTGELFF.

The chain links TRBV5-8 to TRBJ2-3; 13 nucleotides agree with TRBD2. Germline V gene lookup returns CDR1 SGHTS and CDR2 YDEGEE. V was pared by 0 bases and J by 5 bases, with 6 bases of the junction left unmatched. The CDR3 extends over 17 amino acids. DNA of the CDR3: TGTGCCAGCAGCTTGGGTGGACTAGCGGGGGCCCAAGATACGCAGTATTTT. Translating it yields CASSLGGLAGAQDTQYF. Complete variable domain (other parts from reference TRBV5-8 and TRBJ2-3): EAGVTQSPTHLIKTRGQQATLRCSPISGHTSVYWYQQALGLGLQFLLWYDEGEERNRGNFPPRFSGRQFPNYSSELNVNALELEDSALYLCASSLGGLAGAQDTQYFGPGTRLTVL.

The CDR3 here is CASSVDLRGSPTDTQYF. The CDR3 DNA reads TGCGCCAGCAGCGTAGATTTAAGGGGGTCTCCTACAGATACGCAGTATTTT. V and J are TRBV5-1 and TRBJ2-3; D is possibly TRBD1 (6 bases). The germline gives CDR1 SGHRS, CDR2 YFSETQ. Trimming shortened V by 4 bases and J by 3 bases, and 21 bases separated the two germline ends. The length of the CDR3 is 17 residues.

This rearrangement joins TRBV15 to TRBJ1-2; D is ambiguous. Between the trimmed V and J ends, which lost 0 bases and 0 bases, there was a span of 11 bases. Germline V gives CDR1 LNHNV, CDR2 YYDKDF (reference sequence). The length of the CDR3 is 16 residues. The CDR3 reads CATSRDRRAANYGYTF. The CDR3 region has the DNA TGTGCCACCAGCAGAGATCGGAGGGCCGCTAACTATGGCTACACCTTC.

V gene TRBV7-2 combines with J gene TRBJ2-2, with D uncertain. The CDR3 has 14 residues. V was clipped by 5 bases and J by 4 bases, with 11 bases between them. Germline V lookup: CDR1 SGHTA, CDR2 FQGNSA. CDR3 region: CASSPFPGTGELFF. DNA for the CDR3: TGTGCCAGCAGCCCATTCCCGGGCACCGGGGAGCTGTTTTTT.